This passage covers 8 T cell receptor beta chains from one sample sequenced in a study of spatial heterogeneity in lung cancer. This sample's time point: blood at routine non-recurrence follow-up after resection. TCRdb reprocessed the 5' RACE reads with MiXCR, giving one entry per CDR3 protein. The data contain 55,000 to 75,000 distinct CDR3 sequences, less than 9.5% of them singletons. The specimen comprised PBMCs, sampled at follow-up. The receptors were gathered from a female donor with early-stage non-small cell lung cancer.

This clonotype was picked up many times. The chain carries TRBV18 and TRBJ1-2; 7 nucleotides match TRBD1. The CDR3 covers 12 residues. Germline CDR1 reads KGHSH; CDR2 reads LQKENI. Unmatched junction bases numbered 4, after V lost 5 bases and J lost 7 bases. The CDR3 bases are TGTGCCAGCTCATCGGACAGGCTTGGCTACACCTTC. Translation: CASSSDRLGYTF.

At least ten counts were recorded for this clonotype. V is TRBV18 and J is TRBJ2-3; possible D gene TRBD2, 6 bases. The CDR3 runs 16 residues. V dropped 5 bases and J dropped 2 bases, with 17 bases sitting between them. CDR1 is KGHSH, CDR2 LQKENI, per germline. This CDR3 is CASSILGGTVTDTQYF. The CDR3 DNA follows: TGTGCCAGCTCAATATTGGGCGGGACGGTCACAGATACGCAGTATTTT.

This clonotype was seen ten or more times. V and J are TRBV15 and TRBJ2-3; D gene ambiguous. V lost 1 base, J lost 6 bases, and 11 bases lay in between. Germline V gene data show CDR1 as LNHNV and CDR2 as YYDKDF (reference sequence). The CDR3 loop spans 14 amino acids. CDR3 loop: CATSRGSESDTQYF. The DNA of the CDR3 is TGTGCCACCAGCAGAGGCAGTGAATCGGATACGCAGTATTTT.

This clonotype was detected many times. The chain joins TRBV7-3 to TRBJ2-1, with 10 positions matching TRBD1. V lost 2 bases, J lost 8 bases, and 3 bases stayed unmatched. Germline V gives CDR1 SGHTA, CDR2 FQGTGA. This CDR3 comprises 14 residues. The CDR3 here is CASSLGGTGDEQFF. The CDR3 DNA follows: TGTGCCAGCAGCTTAGGAGGGACAGGGGATGAGCAGTTCTTC.

This chain uses TRBV10-3 with TRBJ2-5; TRBD2 agrees at 8 bases. The CDR3 spans 15 residues. CDR1 is ENHRY and CDR2 is SYGVKD in the germline V gene. The trim removed 0 bases at V and 4 bases at J, leaving 4 bases unmatched. CDR3 sequence (DNA): TGTGCCATCAGTGAGTCTAGCGGGGTTGGAGAGACCCAGTACTTC. It specifies CAISESSGVGETQYF.

This clonotype was seen many times. V and J are TRBV7-8 and TRBJ2-3; no reliable D call. The CDR3 loop spans 15 amino acids. The V gene lost 4 bases and the J gene lost 5 bases, with 16 bases spanning the gap. CDR1 is SGHVS, CDR2 FQNEAQ, per germline. This chain's CDR3 is CASSWPKGGVDTQYF. For the CDR3, the DNA is TGTGCCAGCAGCTGGCCCAAGGGCGGTGTAGATACGCAGTATTTT.

This clonotype was picked up many times. The chain links TRBV20-1 to TRBJ1-2; no clear D. CDR3 size: 14 residues. Trimming took off 0 bases at V and 8 bases at J, with 16 bases between the two ends. CDR1 is DFQATT and CDR2 is SNEGSKA in the germline V gene (reference sequence). CDR3 DNA sequence: TGCAGTGCTAGAGATCTCTGGCATAGGGTCGGCTACACCTTC. This codes for CSARDLWHRVGYTF.

This clonotype was counted at least ten times. The chain uses TRBV10-3 and TRBJ1-1; D remains unclear. This CDR3 contains 13 residues. CDR1 ENHRY and CDR2 SYGVKD come from the germline V gene. Trimming removed 7 bases from V and 2 bases from J, with 11 bases in between. CDR3 sequence: CAITLSLNTEAFF. The CDR3, as DNA: TGTGCCATCACGCTGTCGCTTAACACTGAAGCTTTCTTT.